The 4 T cell receptor beta chains below were found in one sample sequenced in a study of OX40 agonist ivuxolimab in advanced cancers. The data were produced by immunoSEQ multiplex PCR, yet TCRdb's version contains in-frame clones alone and is incomplete. The table has approximately 50,000 clones, about 90% seen once. Sequences were derived from CD4+ or CD8+ T cells sorted from blood, sampled in a trial of the OX40 agonist ivuxolimab. The receptors come from an adult with an advanced solid tumor such as melanoma, head and neck, liver or kidney cancer.

The CDR3: CASSFDRGETQYF. Written as DNA, the CDR3 is TGTGCCAGCAGCTTTGACAGGGGGGAGACCCAGTACTTC. The chain uses TRBV7-2 and TRBJ2-5; 9 positions agree with TRBD1. Looked up from germline, CDR1 is SGHTA and CDR2 is FQGNSA. The CDR3 totals 13 residues. V shed 3 bases and J 5 bases; nucleotides not matched to a gene: 1.

V is TRBV5-1 and J is TRBJ2-3, with TRBD2 identical over 14 bases. The CDR3 loop spans 17 amino acids. V was clipped by 4 bases and J by 4 bases; unmatched bases: 8. The germline V gene encodes CDR1 SGHRS and CDR2 YFSETQ. For the CDR3, the DNA is TGCGCCAGCAGCACGAGACTAGCGGGAGGGATGGCAGATACGCAGTATTTT. This encodes CASSTRLAGGMADTQYF.

The V gene is TRBV14, the J gene TRBJ2-7; D is ambiguous. The germline V gene has CDR1 SGHDN and CDR2 FVKESK. V shed 2 bases and J shed 0 bases, with 5 bases lying between them. The CDR3 is made up of 13 amino acids. The DNA of the CDR3 is TGTGCCAGCAGCCAAAGACGCTCCTACGAGCAGTACTTC. This translates into CASSQRRSYEQYF.

This clone has more than one count but fewer than ten. The gene calls are TRBV18 and TRBJ1-3, with D unclear. The CDR3 is made up of 14 amino acids. Per the germline V gene, CDR1 is KGHSH and CDR2 is LQKENI. V was clipped by 8 bases and J by 0 bases, with 11 bases between them. The CDR3 reads CASEGANSGNTIYF. In DNA, the CDR3 is TGTGCCAGCGAAGGAGCCAACTCTGGAAACACCATATATTTT.